The clone carrying this T cell receptor (beta chain) was seen a handful of times. No antigen is known for it. This table comes from immunoSEQ multiplex PCR, and its TCRdb copy is limited to in-frame clones, with some not included. The repertoire holds 15,000 to 20,000 clones, with about three quarters as singletons. Sequencing followed a ViraFEST assay step that expanded antigen-specific CD4+ T cells with viral peptide pools. Isolation of CD4+ T cells took place after nine to ten days of culture. Participants received two doses of either the BNT162b2 or mRNA-1273 vaccine. Germline V gene sequence: CDR1 MGHDK, CDR2 SYGVNS. The CDR3 runs 13 residues. V gave up 6 bases and J gave up 1 base, with 9 bases separating them. This sample is part of a study of vaccination effects on CD4 cells after COVID-19.

This chain joins TRBV25-1 and TRBJ1-1; D gene ambiguous. The receptor was isolated from a human donor who received a COVID-19 vaccine. Sequenced here: CD4+ T cells from PBMCs cultured with HCoV-NL63 spike peptides, sampled after COVID-19 vaccination. The CDR3, as DNA: TGTGCCAGCAGACCTCAGGAGAACACTGAAGCTTTCTTT. Protein: CASRPQENTEAFF.